What follows describes a single TCR beta chain. Its target is not known. This sample was included in a study of cytomegalovirus exposure and HLA in healthy donors. Study summary: Researchers found that less than 90% of under 450 genotyped donors fell within the Caucasian-associated ancestry cluster. Study results and limitations: Fewer N-insertions (relative to the roughly 630-donor mean) were reportedly seen in an Asian-associated ancestry cluster in a later analysis.

V lost 3 bases, J lost 4 bases, and 5 bases stayed unmatched. CDR1 and CDR2 from the germline V gene are WSHSY and SAAADI. CDR3 length: 16 amino acids. The PCR made use of 60 Vbeta and 13 Jbeta primers. Clones were sequenced by immunoSEQ multiplex PCR, and TCRdb holds only the in-frame ones, with some missing. This sample has 140,000 or so clones, with roughly 87% found just once. The origin of this receptor is a woman in her forties in good health and CMV-seronegative. Sequencing used PBMCs. V and J are TRBV10-2 and TRBJ2-2; 10 bases are a match to TRBD1. The CDR3 bases are TGCGCCAGCAGTGATTGGGACAGGGGACGCACCGGGGAGCTGTTTTTT. Protein product: CASSDWDRGRTGELFF.